Described below is a single T cell receptor (beta chain) sequence and its context. This entry is derived from a study of blood T cell repertoires in COVID-19. Libraries were prepared by immunoSEQ multiplex PCR; TCRdb keeps only in-frame clonotypes and omits some of them. The data contain 150,000 to 200,000 clones, roughly nine tenths of them seen just once; the ten biggest clones take up more than 25%. Germline CDR1 and CDR2: KGHDR and SFDVKD. The CDR3 has 15 residues. Trimming removed 4 bases from V and 4 bases from J, with 12 bases in between. The sequenced material came from peripheral blood. This sequence was found in a man aged 55 to 70 with acute or convalescent COVID-19. J is TRBJ1-4 and V is TRBV24-1; weak D call: TRBD1 (6 bases). The CDR3 DNA sequence: TGTGCCACCAGTGACCCTGGACAGCTTAATGAAAAACTGTTTTTT. Protein sequence: CATSDPGQLNEKLFF.